The clone carrying this TCR beta chain was counted a single time. The antigen is unknown. The sample belongs to a study of T cells in Graves' hyperthyroidism and ophthalmopathy. Study findings and constraints: With a median lead of approximately 6.4 months before onset, the model predicted ophthalmopathy.

It was RNA transcripts that yielded the amplified TCR beta CDR3 regions. First-round RT-PCR of the TCR CDR3 relied on the HTBI primer set. TCRdb reprocessed the multiplex PCR reads with MiXCR, giving one entry per CDR3 protein. Of fewer than 600,000 distinct CDR3 sequences listed, about 14% are singletons. Germline V lookup: CDR1 MGHDK, CDR2 SYGVNS. This CDR3 is 14 amino acids long. V dropped 3 bases and J dropped 6 bases, with 14 bases sitting between them. The diagnostic basis comprised clinical symptoms, serum thyroxine and TRAb, thyroid ultrasound and orbital computed tomography. The chain employs TRBV25-1 and TRBJ1-1; no reliable D call. This TCR came from a woman aged 35 to 49 with Graves' hyperthyroidism. Sample: blood. CDR3 loop: CASSESGKRAEAFF. DNA for the CDR3: TGTGCCAGCAGTGAGAGCGGGAAGAGGGCTGAAGCTTTCTTT.